This TCR beta chain emerged from a study of T cell responses to AZD1222 COVID-19 vaccine. Generated by immunoSEQ multiplex PCR, the TCRdb table keeps only in-frame clones and is missing some. The top ten hold more than 13% of the sample, which has roughly 120,000 clones, about 90% seen once. Germline CDR1 MNHEY, CDR2 SMNVEV (reference sequence). Trimming stripped 3 bases from V and 7 bases from J, with 3 bases between. The CDR3 is 11 residues long. This clonotype originated in an adult in good health. The J gene is TRBJ2-2, the V gene TRBV27; no firm D call. The source material was peripheral blood, sampled on day 0 of AZD1222 vaccination. The CDR3 DNA sequence: TGTGCCAGCAGTTTCTTCGGGGAGCTGTTTTTT. Translation: CASSFFGELFF.